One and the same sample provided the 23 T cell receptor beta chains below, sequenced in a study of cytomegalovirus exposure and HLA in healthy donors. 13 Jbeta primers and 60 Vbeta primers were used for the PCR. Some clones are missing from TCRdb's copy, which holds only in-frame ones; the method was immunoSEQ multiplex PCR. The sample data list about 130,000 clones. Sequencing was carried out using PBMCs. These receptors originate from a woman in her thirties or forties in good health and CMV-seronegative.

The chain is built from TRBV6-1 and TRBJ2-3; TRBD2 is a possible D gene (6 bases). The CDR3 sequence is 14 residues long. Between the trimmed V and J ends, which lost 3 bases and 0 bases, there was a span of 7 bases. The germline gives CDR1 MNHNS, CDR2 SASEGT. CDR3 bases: TGTGCCAGCAGTGAGGCGGGGAGCACAGATACGCAGTATTTT. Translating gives CASSEAGSTDTQYF.

The CDR3 protein is CASSPGMNTEAFF. CDR3 coding DNA: TGTGCCAGCAGCCCGGGGATGAACACTGAAGCTTTCTTT. The chain uses TRBV5-6 and TRBJ1-1; D uncertain. The CDR3 runs to 13 residues. Germline CDR1 SGHDT, CDR2 YYEEEE. With 4 bases removed from V and 0 bases from J, the gap between germline ends came to 7 bases.

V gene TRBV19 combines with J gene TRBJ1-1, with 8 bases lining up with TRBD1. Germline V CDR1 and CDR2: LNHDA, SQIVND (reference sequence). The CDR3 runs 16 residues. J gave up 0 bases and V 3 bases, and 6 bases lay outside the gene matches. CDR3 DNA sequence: TGTGCCAGTAGTATCCCTCGGACAGGGATGAACACTGAAGCTTTCTTT. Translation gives CASSIPRTGMNTEAFF.

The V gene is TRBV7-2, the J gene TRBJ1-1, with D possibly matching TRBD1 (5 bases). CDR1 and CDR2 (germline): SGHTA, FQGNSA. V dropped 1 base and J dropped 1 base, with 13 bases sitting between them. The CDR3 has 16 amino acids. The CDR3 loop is CASSLGGALRNTEAFF. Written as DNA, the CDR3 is TGTGCCAGCAGCTTAGGTGGGGCCCTGAGGAACACTGAAGCTTTCTTT. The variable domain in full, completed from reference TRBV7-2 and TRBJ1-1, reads GAGVSQSPSNKVTEKGKDVELRCDPISGHTALYWYRQSLGQGLEFLIYFQGNSAPDKSGLPSDRFSAERTGGSVSTLTIQRTQQEDSAVYLCASSLGGALRNTEAFFGQGTRLTVV.

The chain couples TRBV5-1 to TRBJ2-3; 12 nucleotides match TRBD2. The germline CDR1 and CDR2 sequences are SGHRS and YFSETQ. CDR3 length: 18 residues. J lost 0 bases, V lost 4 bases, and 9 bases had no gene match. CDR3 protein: CASSMTSGGLSSTDTQYF. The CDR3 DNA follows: TGCGCCAGCAGCATGACTAGCGGGGGCCTTAGTAGCACAGATACGCAGTATTTT. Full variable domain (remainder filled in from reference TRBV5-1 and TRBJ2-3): KAGVTQTPRYLIKTRGQQVTLSCSPISGHRSVSWYQQTPGQGLQFLFEYFSETQRNKGNFPGRFSGRQFSNSRSEMNVSTLELGDSALYLCASSMTSGGLSSTDTQYFGPGTRLTVL.

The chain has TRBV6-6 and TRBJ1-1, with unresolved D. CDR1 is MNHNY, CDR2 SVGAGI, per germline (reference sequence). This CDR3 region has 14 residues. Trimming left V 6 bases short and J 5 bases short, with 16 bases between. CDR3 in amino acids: CASRPSRGRTEAFF. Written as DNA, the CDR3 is TGTGCCAGCAGACCATCTCGAGGGCGAACTGAAGCTTTCTTT.

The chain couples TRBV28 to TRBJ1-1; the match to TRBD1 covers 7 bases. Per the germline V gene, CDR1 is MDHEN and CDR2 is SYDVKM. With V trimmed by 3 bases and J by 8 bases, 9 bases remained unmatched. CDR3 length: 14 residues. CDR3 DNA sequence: TGTGCCAGCAGTTTTACAGGGGCTCGGGTGGAAGCTTTCTTT. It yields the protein CASSFTGARVEAFF.

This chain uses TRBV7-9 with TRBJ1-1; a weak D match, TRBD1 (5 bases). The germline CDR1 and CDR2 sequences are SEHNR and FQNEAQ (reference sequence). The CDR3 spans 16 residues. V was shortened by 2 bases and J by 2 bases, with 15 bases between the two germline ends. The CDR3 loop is CASSLTGGRENTEAFF. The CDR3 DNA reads TGTGCCAGCAGCTTAACGGGGGGGAGAGAAAACACTGAAGCTTTCTTT. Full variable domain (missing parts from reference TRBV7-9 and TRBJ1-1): DTGVSQNPRHKITKRGQNVTFRCDPISEHNRLYWYRQTLGQGPEFLTYFQNEAQLEKSRLLSDRFSAERPKGSFSTLEIQRTEQGDSAMYLCASSLTGGRENTEAFFGQGTRLTVV.

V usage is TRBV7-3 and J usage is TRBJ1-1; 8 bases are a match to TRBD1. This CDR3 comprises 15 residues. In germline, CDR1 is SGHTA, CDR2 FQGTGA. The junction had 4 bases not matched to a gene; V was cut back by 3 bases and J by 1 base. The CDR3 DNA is TGTGCCAGCAGCTTCCGCGGGACAGGGAACACTGAAGCTTTCTTT. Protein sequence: CASSFRGTGNTEAFF.

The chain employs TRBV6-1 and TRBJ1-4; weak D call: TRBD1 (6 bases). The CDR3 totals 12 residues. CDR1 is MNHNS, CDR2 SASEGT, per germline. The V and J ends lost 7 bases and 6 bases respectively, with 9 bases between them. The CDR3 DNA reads TGTGCCAGCATGGCAGGGGATGAAAAACTGTTTTTT. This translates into CASMAGDEKLFF.

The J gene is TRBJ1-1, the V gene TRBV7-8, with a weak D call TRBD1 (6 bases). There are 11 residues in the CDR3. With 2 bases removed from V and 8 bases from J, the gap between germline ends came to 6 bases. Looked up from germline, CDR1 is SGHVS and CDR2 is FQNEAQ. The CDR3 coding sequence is TGTGCCAGCAGCTTACAGGGGGAAGCTTTCTTT. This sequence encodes CASSLQGEAFF. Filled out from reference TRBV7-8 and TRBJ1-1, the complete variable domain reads GAGVSQSPRYKVAKRGQDVALRCDPISGHVSLFWYQQALGQGPEFLTYFQNEAQLDKSGLPSDRFFAERPEGSVSTLKIQRTQQEDSAVYLCASSLQGEAFFGQGTRLTVV.

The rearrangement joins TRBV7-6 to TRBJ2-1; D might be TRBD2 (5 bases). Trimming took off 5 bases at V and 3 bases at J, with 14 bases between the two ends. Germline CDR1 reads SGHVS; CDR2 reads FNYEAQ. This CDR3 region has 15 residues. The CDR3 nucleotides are TGTGCCAGCAGCCCGGAGGCTAGCCTCTACAATGAGCAGTTCTTC. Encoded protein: CASSPEASLYNEQFF.

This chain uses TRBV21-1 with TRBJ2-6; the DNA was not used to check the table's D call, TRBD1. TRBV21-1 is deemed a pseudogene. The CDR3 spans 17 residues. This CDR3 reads CASSKGGHLSGANVLTF. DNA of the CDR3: TGTGCCAGCAGCAAAGGGGGCCACCTCTCTGGGGCCAACGTCCTGACTTTC.

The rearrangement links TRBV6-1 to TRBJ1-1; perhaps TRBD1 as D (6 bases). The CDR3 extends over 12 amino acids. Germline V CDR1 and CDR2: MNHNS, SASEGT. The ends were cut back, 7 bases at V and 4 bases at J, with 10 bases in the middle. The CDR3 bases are TGTGCCAGCACACAGGGTTTCACTGAAGCTTTCTTT. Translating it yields CASTQGFTEAFF.

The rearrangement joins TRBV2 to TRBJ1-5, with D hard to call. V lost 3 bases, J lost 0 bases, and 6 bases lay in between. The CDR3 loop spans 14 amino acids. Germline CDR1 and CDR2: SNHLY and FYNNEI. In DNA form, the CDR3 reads TGTGCCAGCAGTGAGGGCCTTAGCAATCAGCCCCAGCATTTT. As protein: CASSEGLSNQPQHF.

The CDR3 coding sequence is TGTGCCAGCAGCTTAAGGGGGCCATCAGATACGCAGTATTTT. This gives the protein CASSLRGPSDTQYF. J is TRBJ2-3 and V is TRBV11-1; 7 bases fit TRBD1. Germline assignment: CDR1 SGHAT and CDR2 FQDESV (reference sequence). J was trimmed by 4 bases and V by 2 bases; bases with no gene match: 3. The CDR3 has 14 residues.

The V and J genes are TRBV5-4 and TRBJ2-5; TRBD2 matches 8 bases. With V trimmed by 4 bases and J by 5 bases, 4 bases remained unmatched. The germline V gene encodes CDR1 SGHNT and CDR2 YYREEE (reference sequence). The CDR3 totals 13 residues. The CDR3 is CASSRGLGETQYF. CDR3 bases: TGTGCCAGCAGCCGGGGACTAGGGGAGACCCAGTACTTC.

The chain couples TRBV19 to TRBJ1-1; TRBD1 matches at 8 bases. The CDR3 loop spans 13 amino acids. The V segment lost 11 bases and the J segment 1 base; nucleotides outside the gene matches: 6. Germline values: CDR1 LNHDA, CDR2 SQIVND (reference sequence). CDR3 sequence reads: CAGSDRANTEAFF. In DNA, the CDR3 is TGTGCCGGCTCGGACAGGGCGAACACTGAAGCTTTCTTT.

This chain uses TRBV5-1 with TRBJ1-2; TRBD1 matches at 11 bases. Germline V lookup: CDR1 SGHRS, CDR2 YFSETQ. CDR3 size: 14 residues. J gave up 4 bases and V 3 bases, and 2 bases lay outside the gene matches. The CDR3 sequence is CASSSGTGGYGYTF. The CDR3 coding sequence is TGCGCCAGCAGCTCCGGGACAGGGGGCTATGGCTACACCTTC.

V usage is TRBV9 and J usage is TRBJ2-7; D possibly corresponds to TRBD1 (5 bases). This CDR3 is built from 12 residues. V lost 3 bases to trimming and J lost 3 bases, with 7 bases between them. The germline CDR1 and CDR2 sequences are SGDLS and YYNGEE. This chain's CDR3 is CASSATVYEQYF. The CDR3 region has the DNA TGTGCCAGCAGCGCGACAGTCTACGAGCAGTACTTC.

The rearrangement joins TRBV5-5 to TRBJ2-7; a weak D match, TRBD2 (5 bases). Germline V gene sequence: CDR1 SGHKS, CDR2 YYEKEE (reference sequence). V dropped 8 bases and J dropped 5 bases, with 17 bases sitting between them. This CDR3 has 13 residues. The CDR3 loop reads CASGKLFGDEQYF. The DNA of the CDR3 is TGTGCCAGTGGGAAACTTTTCGGGGACGAGCAGTACTTC.

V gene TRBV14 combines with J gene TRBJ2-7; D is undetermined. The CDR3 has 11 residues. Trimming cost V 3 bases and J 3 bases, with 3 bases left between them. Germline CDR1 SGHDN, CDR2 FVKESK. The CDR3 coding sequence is TGTGCCAGCAGCCATAACTACGAGCAGTACTTC. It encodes CASSHNYEQYF. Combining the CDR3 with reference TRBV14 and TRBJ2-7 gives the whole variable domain EAGVTQFPSHSVIEKGQTVTLRCDPISGHDNLYWYRRVMGKEIKFLLHFVKESKQDESGMPNNRFLAERTGGTYSTLKVQPAELEDSGVYFCASSHNYEQYFGPGTRLTVT.

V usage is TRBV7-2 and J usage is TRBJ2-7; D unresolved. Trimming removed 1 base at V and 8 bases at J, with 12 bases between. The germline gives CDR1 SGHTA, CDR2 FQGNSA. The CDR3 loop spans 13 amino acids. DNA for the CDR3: TGTGCCAGCAGCTTAGAAAAAGGCAGGCAGCAGTACTTC. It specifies CASSLEKGRQQYF.